What follows is one TCR beta chain and its context. The data were taken from a study of technical replicates of blood from several donors. The table came from immunoSEQ multiplex PCR; TCRdb's copy has only in-frame clones and leaves some out. The sample includes 85,000 to 100,000 clones, nearly 97% of them seen just once. The CDR3 sequence is 16 residues long. Germline loops: CDR1 MNHEY, CDR2 SVGAGI. With V trimmed by 2 bases and J by 1 base, 5 bases remained unmatched. V is TRBV6-5 and J is TRBJ2-3; 8 bases align to TRBD2. The sequencing input was T cells isolated from PBMCs. The clonotype was recovered from a human donor in good health. CDR3 protein: CASSYHAGGGTDTQYF. In DNA form, the CDR3 reads TGTGCCAGCAGTTACCACGCGGGGGGCGGCACAGATACGCAGTATTTT.